Listed below are T cell receptor beta chains from one sample, sequenced in a study of blood T cell repertoires in COVID-19. TCRdb keeps only in-frame clones here, not all; method: immunoSEQ multiplex PCR. The sample lists fewer than 200,000 clones, more than 75% occurring once. Sequenced material: peripheral blood. These receptors all come from a woman aged 50 to 60 with COVID-19, enrolled during active disease. Both conserved end residues are part of each CDR3. The order of the fields is J gene, clone size, D gene, V gene, CDR3 protein, CDR3 DNA. D genes are given only for firm matches. Expanded clones are given a class, and other clones once, few, many or no size at all.

j_gene: TRBJ2-7
abundance: -
d_gene: TRBD2
v_gene: TRBV10-2
CDR3aa: CASSDVGGGASYEQYF
CDR3nt: TGCGCCAGCAGTGACGTGGGCGGGGGGGCCTCCTACGAGCAGTACTTC

j_gene: TRBJ1-1
abundance: -
d_gene: -
v_gene: TRBV2
CDR3aa: CASSGQGYTEAFF
CDR3nt: TGTGCCAGCAGTGGTCAGGGTTACACTGAAGCTTTCTTT

j_gene: TRBJ2-5
abundance: -
d_gene: TRBD1
v_gene: TRBV18
CDR3aa: CASSPLRTGQETQYF
CDR3nt: TGTGCCAGCTCACCGCTCCGGACAGGGCAAGAGACCCAGTACTTC

j_gene: TRBJ2-7
abundance: few
d_gene: -
v_gene: TRBV11-2
CDR3aa: CASSLVEVYEQYF
CDR3nt: TGTGCCAGCAGCTTAGTGGAGGTTTACGAGCAGTACTTC

j_gene: TRBJ1-4
abundance: once
d_gene: -
v_gene: TRBV19
CDR3aa: CASSDQAKEKLFF
CDR3nt: TGTGCCAGTAGTGATCAGGCAAAGGAAAAACTGTTTTTT

j_gene: TRBJ2-1
abundance: -
d_gene: TRBD2
v_gene: TRBV29-1
CDR3aa: CSVVPITSGGRNEQFF
CDR3nt: TGCAGCGTTGTGCCCATTACTAGCGGGGGGCGGAATGAGCAGTTCTTC

j_gene: TRBJ1-3
abundance: -
d_gene: TRBD1
v_gene: TRBV3-1/TRBV3-2
CDR3aa: CASSQDRGRGNTIYF
CDR3nt: TGTGCCAGCAGCCAAGATCGTGGCAGGGGGAACACCATATATTTT

j_gene: TRBJ2-1
abundance: -
d_gene: TRBD2
v_gene: TRBV19
CDR3aa: CASREGTSGGNFYNEQFF
CDR3nt: TGTGCCAGTAGGGAGGGGACTAGCGGGGGAAATTTTTACAATGAGCAGTTCTTC

j_gene: TRBJ1-6
abundance: -
d_gene: -
v_gene: TRBV25-1
CDR3aa: CASKEGFSYNSPLHF
CDR3nt: TGTGCCAGCAAGGAGGGTTTCTCCTATAATTCACCCCTCCACTTT

j_gene: TRBJ1-1
abundance: -
d_gene: -
v_gene: TRBV2
CDR3aa: CASNPPGDTEAFF
CDR3nt: TGTGCCAGCAACCCTCCGGGGGACACTGAAGCTTTCTTT

j_gene: TRBJ2-3
abundance: -
d_gene: TRBD2
v_gene: TRBV5-4
CDR3aa: CASSLRLAGKAQDTQYF
CDR3nt: TGTGCCAGCAGCCTCCGACTAGCGGGGAAGGCACAAGATACGCAGTATTTT

j_gene: TRBJ2-1
abundance: once
d_gene: TRBD2
v_gene: TRBV12-3/TRBV12-4
CDR3aa: CASIRSGGIQFF
CDR3nt: TGTGCCAGCATCCGGAGCGGGGGGATACAGTTCTTC

j_gene: TRBJ1-3
abundance: -
d_gene: -
v_gene: TRBV11-3
CDR3aa: CASSPGTFGNTIYF
CDR3nt: TGTGCCAGCAGCCCCGGGACATTTGGAAACACCATATATTTT

j_gene: TRBJ2-2
abundance: -
d_gene: TRBD2
v_gene: TRBV24-1
CDR3aa: CATSEAPGGSNTGELFF
CDR3nt: TGTGCCACCAGTGAAGCTCCGGGAGGATCGAACACCGGGGAGCTGTTTTTT

j_gene: TRBJ2-2
abundance: -
d_gene: TRBD2
v_gene: TRBV27
CDR3aa: CASSRRTSGGTNTGELFF
CDR3nt: TGTGCCAGCAGTAGAAGGACTAGCGGGGGGACCAACACCGGGGAGCTGTTTTTT